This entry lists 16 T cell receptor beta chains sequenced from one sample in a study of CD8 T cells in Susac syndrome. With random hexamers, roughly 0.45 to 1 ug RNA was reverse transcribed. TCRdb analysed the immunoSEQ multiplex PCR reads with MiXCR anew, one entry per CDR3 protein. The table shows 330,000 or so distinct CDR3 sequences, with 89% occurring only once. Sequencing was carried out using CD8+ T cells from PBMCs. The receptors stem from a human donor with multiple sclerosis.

This chain's CDR3 is CASGQHTGELFF. As DNA, the CDR3 is TGTGCCAGCGGACAGCACACCGGGGAGCTGTTTTTT. The V call is TRBV7-9, the J call TRBJ2-2; TRBD1 is a possible D gene (6 bases). Germline V gene data show CDR1 as SEHNR and CDR2 as FQNEAQ (reference sequence). The length of the CDR3 is 12 residues. V lost 8 bases to trimming and J lost 3 bases, with 7 bases between them.

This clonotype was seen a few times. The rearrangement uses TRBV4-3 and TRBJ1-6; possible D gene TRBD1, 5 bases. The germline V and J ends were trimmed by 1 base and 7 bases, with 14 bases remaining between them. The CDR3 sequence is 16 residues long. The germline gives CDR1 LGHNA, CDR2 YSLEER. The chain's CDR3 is CASSQVLGRENSPLHF. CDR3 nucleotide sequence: TGCGCCAGCAGCCAAGTGTTGGGCAGGGAGAATTCACCCCTCCACTTT.

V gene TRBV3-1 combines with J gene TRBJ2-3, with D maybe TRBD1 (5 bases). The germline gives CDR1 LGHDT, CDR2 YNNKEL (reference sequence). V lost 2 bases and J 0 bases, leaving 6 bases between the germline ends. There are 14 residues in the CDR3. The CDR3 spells CASSQRQSTDTQYF. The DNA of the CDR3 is TGTGCCAGCAGCCAAAGACAGAGCACAGATACGCAGTATTTT.

The CDR3 spells CASSQDLAFEQFF. The CDR3 coding sequence is TGCGCCAGCAGCCAAGATCTAGCATTTGAGCAGTTCTTC. The chain carries TRBV4-1 and TRBJ2-1; D perhaps matches TRBD2 (5 bases). Germline lookup yields CDR1 MGHRA and CDR2 YSYEKL. CDR3 length: 13 residues. V lost 0 bases, J lost 9 bases, and 9 bases lay in between.

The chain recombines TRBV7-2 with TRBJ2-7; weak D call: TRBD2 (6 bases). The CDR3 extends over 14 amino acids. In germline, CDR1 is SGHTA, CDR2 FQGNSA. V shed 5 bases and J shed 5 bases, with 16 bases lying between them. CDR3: CASSLAPGVHEQYF. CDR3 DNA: TGTGCCAGCAGCCTCGCCCCGGGGGTCCACGAGCAGTACTTC.

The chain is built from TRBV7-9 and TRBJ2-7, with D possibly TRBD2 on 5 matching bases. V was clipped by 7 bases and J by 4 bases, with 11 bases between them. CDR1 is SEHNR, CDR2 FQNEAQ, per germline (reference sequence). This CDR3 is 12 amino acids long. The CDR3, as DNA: TGTGCCAGCACCTTCGGCGGGTACGAGCAGTACTTC. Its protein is CASTFGGYEQYF. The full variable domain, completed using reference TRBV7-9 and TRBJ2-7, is DTGVSQNPRHKITKRGQNVTFRCDPISEHNRLYWYRQTLGQGPEFLTYFQNEAQLEKSRLLSDRFSAERPKGSFSTLEIQRTEQGDSAMYLCASTFGGYEQYFGPGTRLTVT.

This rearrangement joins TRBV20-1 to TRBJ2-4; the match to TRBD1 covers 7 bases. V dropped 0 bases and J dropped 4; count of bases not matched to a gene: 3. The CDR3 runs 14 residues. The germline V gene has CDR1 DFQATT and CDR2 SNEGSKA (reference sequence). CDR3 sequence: CSARDRDSKNIQYF. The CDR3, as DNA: TGCAGTGCTAGAGACCGGGACAGTAAAAACATTCAGTACTTC.

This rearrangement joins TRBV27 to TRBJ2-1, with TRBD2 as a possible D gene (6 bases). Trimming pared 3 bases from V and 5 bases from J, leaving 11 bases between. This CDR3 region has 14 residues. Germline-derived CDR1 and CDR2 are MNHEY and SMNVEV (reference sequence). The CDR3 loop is CASSFAGPNNEQFF. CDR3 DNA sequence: TGTGCCAGCAGTTTCGCGGGACCAAACAATGAGCAGTTCTTC.

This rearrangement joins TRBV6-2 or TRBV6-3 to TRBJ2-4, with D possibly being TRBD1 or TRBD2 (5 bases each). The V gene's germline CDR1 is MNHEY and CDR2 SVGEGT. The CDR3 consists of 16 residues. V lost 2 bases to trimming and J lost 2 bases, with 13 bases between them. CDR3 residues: CASSYDVGESKNIQYF. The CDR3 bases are TGTGCCAGCAGTTACGACGTGGGGGAGTCCAAAAACATTCAGTACTTC.

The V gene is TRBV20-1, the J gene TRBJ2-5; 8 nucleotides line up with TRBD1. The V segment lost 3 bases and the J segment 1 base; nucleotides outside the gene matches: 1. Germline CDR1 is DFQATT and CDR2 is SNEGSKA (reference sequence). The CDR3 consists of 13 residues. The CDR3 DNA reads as TGCAGTGCTAGGACAGGGGTCCAAGAGACCCAGTACTTC. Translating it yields CSARTGVQETQYF.

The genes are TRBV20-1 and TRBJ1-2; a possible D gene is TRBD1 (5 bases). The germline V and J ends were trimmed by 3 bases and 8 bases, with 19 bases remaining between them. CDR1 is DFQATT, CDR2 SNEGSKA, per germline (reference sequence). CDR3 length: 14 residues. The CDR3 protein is CSARALQGNGGYTF. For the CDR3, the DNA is TGCAGTGCTAGGGCCCTCCAGGGTAATGGAGGCTACACCTTC.

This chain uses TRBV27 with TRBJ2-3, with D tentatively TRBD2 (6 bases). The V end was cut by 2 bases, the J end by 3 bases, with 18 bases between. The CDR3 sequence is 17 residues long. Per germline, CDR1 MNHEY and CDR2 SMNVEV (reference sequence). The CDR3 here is CASSLIALAFSTDTQYF. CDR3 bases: TGTGCCAGCAGTTTAATAGCACTAGCCTTTTCTACAGATACGCAGTATTTT.

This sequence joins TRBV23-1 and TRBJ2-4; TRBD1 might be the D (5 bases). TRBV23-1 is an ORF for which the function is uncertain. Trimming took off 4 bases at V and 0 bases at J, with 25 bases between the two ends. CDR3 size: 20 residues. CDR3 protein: CASSRATGRSPRLAKNIQYF. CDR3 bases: TGCGCCAGCAGTCGGGCAACAGGACGCTCACCTAGATTAGCCAAAAACATTCAGTACTTC.

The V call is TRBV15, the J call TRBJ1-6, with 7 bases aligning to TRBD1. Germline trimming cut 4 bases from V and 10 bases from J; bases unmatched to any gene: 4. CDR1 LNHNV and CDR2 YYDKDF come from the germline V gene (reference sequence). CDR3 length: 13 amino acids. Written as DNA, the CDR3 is TGTGCCACCAGCACGACAGGGACATCACCCCTCCACTTT. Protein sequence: CATSTTGTSPLHF.

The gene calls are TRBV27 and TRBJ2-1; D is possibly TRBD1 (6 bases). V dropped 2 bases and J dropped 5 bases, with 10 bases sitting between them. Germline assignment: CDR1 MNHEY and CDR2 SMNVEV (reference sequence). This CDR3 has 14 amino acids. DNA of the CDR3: TGTGCCAGCAGTTTAAGCAGGGGAGACAATGAGCAGTTCTTC. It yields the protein CASSLSRGDNEQFF.

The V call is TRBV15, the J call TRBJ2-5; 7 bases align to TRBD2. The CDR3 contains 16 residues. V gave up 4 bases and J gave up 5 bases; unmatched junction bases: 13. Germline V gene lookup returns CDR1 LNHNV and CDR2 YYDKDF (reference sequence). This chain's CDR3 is CATSTNRDYPRETQYF. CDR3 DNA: TGTGCCACCAGCACAAATCGGGACTATCCACGGGAGACCCAGTACTTC. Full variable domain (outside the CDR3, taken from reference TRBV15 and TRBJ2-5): DAMVIQNPRYQVTQFGKPVTLSCSQTLNHNVMYWYQQKSSQAPKLLFHYYDKDFNNEADTPDNFQSRRPNTSFCFLDIRSPGLGDTAMYLCATSTNRDYPRETQYFGPGTRLLVL.